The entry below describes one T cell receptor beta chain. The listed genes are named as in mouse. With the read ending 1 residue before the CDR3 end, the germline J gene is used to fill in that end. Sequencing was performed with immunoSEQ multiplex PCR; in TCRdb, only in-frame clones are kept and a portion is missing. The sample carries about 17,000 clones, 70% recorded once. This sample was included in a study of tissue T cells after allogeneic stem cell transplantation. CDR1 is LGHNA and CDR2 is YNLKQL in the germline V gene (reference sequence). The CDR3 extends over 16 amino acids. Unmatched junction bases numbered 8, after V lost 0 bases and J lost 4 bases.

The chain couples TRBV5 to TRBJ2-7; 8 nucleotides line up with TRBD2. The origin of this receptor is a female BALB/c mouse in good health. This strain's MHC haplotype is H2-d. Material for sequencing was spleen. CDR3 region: CASSQDLGTGSYEQYF. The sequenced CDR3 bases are TGTGCCAGCAGCCAAGATCTAGGGACTGGCTCTTATGAACAGTAC.